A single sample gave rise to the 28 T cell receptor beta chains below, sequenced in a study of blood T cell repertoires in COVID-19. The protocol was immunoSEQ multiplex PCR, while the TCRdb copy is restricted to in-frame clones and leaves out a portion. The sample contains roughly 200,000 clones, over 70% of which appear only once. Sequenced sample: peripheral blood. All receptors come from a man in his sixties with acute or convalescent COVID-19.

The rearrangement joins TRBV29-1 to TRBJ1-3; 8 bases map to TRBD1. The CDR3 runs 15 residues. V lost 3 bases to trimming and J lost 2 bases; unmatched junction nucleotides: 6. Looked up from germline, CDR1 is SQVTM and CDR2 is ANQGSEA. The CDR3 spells CSVDSGTGPGNTIYF. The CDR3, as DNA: TGCAGCGTTGACTCTGGGACAGGACCTGGAAACACCATATATTTT.

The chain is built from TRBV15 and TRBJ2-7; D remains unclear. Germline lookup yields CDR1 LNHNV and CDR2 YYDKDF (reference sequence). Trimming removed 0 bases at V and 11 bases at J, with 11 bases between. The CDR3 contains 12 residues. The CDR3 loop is CATSRDGPSKYF. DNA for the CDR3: TGTGCCACCAGCAGAGATGGTCCATCTAAGTACTTC.

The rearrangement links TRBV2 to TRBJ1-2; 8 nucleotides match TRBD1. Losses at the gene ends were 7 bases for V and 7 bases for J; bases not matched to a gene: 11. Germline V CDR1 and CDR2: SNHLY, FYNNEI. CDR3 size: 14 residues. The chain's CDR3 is CASTEEDRVFGYTF. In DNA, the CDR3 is TGTGCCAGCACCGAGGAGGACAGGGTTTTTGGCTACACCTTC.

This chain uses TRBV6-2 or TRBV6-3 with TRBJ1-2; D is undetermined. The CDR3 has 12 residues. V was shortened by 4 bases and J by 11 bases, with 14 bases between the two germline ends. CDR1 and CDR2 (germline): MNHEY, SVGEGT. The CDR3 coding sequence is TGTGCCAGCAGTTCCCCAGGTGCGGGTTACACCTTC. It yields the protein CASSSPGAGYTF.

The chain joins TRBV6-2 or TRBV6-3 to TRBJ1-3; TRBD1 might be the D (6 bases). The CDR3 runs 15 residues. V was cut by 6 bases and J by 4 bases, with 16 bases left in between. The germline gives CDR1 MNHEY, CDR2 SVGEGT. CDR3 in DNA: TGTGCCAGCAGCCCTCAGGGGTTAGGGGGAAACACCATATATTTT. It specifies CASSPQGLGGNTIYF.

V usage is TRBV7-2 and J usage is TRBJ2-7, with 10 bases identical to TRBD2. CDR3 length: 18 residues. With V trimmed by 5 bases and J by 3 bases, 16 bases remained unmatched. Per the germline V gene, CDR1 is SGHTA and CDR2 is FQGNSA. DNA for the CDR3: TGTGCCAGCAGCCGTCGGCCGACTAGCGGGCCACTGAGCTACGAGCAGTACTTC. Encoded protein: CASSRRPTSGPLSYEQYF. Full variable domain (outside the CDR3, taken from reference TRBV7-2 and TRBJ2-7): GAGVSQSPSNKVTEKGKDVELRCDPISGHTALYWYRQSLGQGLEFLIYFQGNSAPDKSGLPSDRFSAERTGGSVSTLTIQRTQQEDSAVYLCASSRRPTSGPLSYEQYFGPGTRLTVT.

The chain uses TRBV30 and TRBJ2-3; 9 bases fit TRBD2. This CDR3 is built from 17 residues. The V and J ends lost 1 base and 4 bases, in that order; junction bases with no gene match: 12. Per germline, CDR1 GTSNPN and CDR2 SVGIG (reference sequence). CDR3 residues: CAWSASGASGKADTQYF. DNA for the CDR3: TGTGCCTGGAGTGCGTCTGGGGCTAGCGGGAAGGCAGATACGCAGTATTTT.

For the CDR3, the DNA is TGCAGCGTTGATGCGGTGAGTGAAGCTTTCTTT. Translated: CSVDAVSEAFF. J is TRBJ1-1 and V is TRBV29-1; D gene ambiguous. The V end lost 3 bases, the J end lost 7 bases, and 9 bases lay between the germline ends. This CDR3 has 11 residues. Germline assignment: CDR1 SQVTM and CDR2 ANQGSEA.

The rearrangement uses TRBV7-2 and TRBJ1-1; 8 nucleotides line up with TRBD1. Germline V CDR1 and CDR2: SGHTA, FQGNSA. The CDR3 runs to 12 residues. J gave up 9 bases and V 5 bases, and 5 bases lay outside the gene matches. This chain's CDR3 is CASSTTGGKAFF. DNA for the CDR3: TGTGCCAGCAGCACTACAGGGGGGAAAGCTTTCTTT.

CDR3 in DNA: TGTGCCAGCAGCTCCGGGGCCTATAATTCACCCCTCCACTTT. It translates to CASSSGAYNSPLHF. This chain joins TRBV3-1 (or the pseudogene TRBV3-2) and TRBJ1-6; no definite D call. Trimming removed 5 bases from V and 2 bases from J, with 7 bases in between. The CDR3 length is 14 residues. Germline V CDR1 and CDR2: LGHDT, YNNKEL (reference sequence).

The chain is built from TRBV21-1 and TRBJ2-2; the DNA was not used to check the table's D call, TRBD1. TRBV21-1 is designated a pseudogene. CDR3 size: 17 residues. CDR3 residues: CASSNRPRVANTGELFF. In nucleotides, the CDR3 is TGTGCCAGCAGCAATAGGCCCAGGGTGGCGAACACCGGGGAGCTGTTTTTT.

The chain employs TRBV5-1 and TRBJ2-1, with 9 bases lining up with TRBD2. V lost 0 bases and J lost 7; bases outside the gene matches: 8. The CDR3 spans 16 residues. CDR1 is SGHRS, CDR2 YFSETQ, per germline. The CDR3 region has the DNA TGCGCCAGCAGCTTGGTAGGGCTAGCGGGAATTAATGAGCAGTTCTTC. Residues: CASSLVGLAGINEQFF.

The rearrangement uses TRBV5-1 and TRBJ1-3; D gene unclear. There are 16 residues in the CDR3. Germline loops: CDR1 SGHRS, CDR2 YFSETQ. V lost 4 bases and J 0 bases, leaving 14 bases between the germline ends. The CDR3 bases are TGCGCCAGCAGCGTGGCCTCGCTGAGCTCTGGAAACACCATATATTTT. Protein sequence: CASSVASLSSGNTIYF.

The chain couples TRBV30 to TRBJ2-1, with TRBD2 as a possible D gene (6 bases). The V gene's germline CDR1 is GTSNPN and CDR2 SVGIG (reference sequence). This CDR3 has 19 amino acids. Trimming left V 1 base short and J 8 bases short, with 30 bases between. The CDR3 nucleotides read TGTGCCTGGAGTGGCTCTCCGGGACTGGCGCCCCTAATCGGAGATGAGCAGTTCTTC. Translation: CAWSGSPGLAPLIGDEQFF.

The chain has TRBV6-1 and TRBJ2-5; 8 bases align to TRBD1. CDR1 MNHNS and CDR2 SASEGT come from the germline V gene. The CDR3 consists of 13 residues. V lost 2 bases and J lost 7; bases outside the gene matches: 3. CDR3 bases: TGTGCCAGCAGTGAACAGGGGGCCGGGACCCAGTACTTC. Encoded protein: CASSEQGAGTQYF.

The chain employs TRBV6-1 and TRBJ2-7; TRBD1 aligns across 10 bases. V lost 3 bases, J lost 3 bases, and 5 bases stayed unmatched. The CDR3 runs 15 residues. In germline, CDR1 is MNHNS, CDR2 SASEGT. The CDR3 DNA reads TGTGCCAGCAGTGACGGGACAGGGGCCCTCTACGAGCAGTACTTC. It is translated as CASSDGTGALYEQYF.

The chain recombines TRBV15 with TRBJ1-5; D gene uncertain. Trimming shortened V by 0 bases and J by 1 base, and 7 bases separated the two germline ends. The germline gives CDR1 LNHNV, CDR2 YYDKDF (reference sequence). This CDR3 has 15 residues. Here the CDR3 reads CATSRDPRSNQPQHF. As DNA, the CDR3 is TGTGCCACCAGCAGAGATCCCAGAAGCAATCAGCCCCAGCATTTT.

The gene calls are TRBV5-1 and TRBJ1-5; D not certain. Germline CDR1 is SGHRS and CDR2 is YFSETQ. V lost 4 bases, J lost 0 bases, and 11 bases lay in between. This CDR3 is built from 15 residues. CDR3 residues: CASSSDGYSNQPQHF. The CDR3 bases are TGCGCCAGCAGCAGTGACGGGTATAGCAATCAGCCCCAGCATTTT.

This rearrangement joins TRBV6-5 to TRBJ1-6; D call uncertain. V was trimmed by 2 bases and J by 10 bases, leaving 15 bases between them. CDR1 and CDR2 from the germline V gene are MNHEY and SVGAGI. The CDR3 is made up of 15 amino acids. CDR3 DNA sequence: TGTGCCAGCAGTTACGATGCTGTATCAAGCTCACCCCTCCACTTT. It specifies CASSYDAVSSSPLHF.

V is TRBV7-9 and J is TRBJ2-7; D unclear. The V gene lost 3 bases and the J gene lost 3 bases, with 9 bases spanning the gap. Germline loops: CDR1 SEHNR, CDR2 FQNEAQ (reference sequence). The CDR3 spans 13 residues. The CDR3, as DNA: TGTGCCAGCAGCTTCGCCAGGTTCTACGAGCAGTACTTC. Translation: CASSFARFYEQYF.

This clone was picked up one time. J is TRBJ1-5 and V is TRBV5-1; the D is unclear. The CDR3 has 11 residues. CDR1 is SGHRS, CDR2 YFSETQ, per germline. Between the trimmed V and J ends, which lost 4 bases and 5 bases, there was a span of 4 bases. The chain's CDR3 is CASSPYQPQHF. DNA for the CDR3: TGCGCCAGCAGCCCGTATCAGCCCCAGCATTTT.

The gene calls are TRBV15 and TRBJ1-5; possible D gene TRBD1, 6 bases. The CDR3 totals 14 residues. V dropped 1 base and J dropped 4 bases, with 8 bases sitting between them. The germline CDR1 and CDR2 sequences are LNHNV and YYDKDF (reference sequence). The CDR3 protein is CATSRGQVNQPQHF. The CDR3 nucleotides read TGTGCCACCAGCAGAGGACAGGTAAATCAGCCCCAGCATTTT.

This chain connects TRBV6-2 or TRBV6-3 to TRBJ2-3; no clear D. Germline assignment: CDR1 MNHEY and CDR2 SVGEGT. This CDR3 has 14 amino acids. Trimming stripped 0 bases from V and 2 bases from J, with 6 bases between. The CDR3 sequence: CASSYSTATDTQYF. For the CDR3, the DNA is TGTGCCAGCAGTTACTCCACAGCCACAGATACGCAGTATTTT.

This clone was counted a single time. CDR3 in amino acids: CASSPEFVGPDEAFF. The CDR3 DNA sequence: TGTGCCAGCAGCCCCGAGTTCGTTGGGCCGGATGAAGCTTTCTTT. This chain links TRBV6-2 or TRBV6-3 with TRBJ1-1; D is unclear. The CDR3 sequence is 15 residues long. The V end was cut by 6 bases, the J end by 7 bases, with 21 bases between. The germline V gene has CDR1 MNHEY and CDR2 SVGEGT.

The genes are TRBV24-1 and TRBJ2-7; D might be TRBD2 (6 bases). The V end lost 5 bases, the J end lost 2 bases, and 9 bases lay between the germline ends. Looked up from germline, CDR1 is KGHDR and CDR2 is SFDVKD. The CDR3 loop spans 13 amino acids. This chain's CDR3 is CATSGAGTYEQYF. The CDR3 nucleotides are TGTGCCACCAGTGGGGCGGGAACCTACGAGCAGTACTTC.

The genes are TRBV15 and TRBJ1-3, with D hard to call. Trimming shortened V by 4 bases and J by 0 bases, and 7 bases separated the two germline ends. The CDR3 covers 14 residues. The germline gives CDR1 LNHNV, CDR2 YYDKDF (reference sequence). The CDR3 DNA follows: TGTGCCACCAGCACCCGGAGCTCTGGAAACACCATATATTTT. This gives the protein CATSTRSSGNTIYF.

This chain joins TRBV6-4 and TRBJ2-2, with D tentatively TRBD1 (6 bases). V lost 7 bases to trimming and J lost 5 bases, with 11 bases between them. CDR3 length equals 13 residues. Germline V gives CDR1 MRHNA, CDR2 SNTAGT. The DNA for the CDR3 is TGTGCCAGCACCTCAGGGGAAACCGGGGAGCTGTTTTTT. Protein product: CASTSGETGELFF.

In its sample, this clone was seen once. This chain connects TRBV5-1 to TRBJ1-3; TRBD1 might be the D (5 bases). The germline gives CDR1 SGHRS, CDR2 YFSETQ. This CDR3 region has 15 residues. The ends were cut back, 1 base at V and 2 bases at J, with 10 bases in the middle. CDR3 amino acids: CASSLSTGAGNTIYF. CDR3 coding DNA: TGCGCCAGCAGCTTGTCTACGGGGGCTGGAAACACCATATATTTT.